This T cell receptor beta chain was profiled in a study of blood T cell repertoires in COVID-19. As for the study in general: The origin of the acute and convalescent COVID-19 samples was the United States, Italy and Spain. In each case, the material was cDNA or gDNA derived from T cells, B-cell-depleted T cells, or PBMCs.

During active infection, Seattle patients enrolled and were then monitored through disease. In germline, CDR1 is MNHEY, CDR2 SVGEGT. The CDR3 is made up of 13 amino acids. Trimming stripped 6 bases from V and 6 bases from J, with 11 bases between. Per the original data handling: The assay estimated nucleated cells by amplifying reference gene primers. TCRdb's copy holds only in-frame clones and misses some; the assay was immunoSEQ multiplex PCR. The DNA gave D and trimming, while V, J and clone size come from that table. The sample lists 250,000 to 300,000 clones, more than 85% occurring once. The sequence was collected from a woman in her sixties with COVID-19, enrolled during active disease. The chain has TRBV6-2 or TRBV6-3 and TRBJ2-2; a possible D gene is TRBD1 (6 bases). The sample consisted of peripheral blood. The CDR3 protein is CASRYTGSGELFF. The CDR3 bases are TGTGCCAGCAGGTACACAGGGTCCGGGGAGCTGTTTTTT.